This TCR beta chain was retrieved from a study of control samples from healthy donors and cancer patients. Germline V gives CDR1 MNHEY, CDR2 SVGAGI. Trimming removed 4 bases from V and 6 bases from J; junction bases left unmatched: 3. The CDR3 has 14 residues. The assay was immunoSEQ multiplex PCR, and TCRdb's table has in-frame clones only and misses some. The sample carries approximately 160,000 clones, just over 90% recorded once. This clone was seen once. This receptor was taken from a woman aged 60-75 years in good health. This chain connects TRBV6-5 to TRBJ1-4, with 9 bases fitting TRBD1. The specimen was blood. The CDR3 bases are TGTGCCAGCAGTTTCCGGGACAGGGATGAAAAACTGTTTTTT. Translation gives CASSFRDRDEKLFF.